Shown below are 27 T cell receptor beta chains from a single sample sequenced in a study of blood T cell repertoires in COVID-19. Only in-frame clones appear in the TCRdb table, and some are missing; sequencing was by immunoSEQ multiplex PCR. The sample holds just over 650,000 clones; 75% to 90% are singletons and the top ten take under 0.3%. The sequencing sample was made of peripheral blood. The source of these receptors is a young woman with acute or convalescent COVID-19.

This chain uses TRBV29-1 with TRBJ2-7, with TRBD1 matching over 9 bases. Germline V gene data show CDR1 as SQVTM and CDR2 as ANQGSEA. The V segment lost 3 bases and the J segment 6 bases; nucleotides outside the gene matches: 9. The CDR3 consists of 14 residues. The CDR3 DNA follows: TGCAGCGTTGACGCTGGGACAGGGTCCGCCGAGCAGTACTTC. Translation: CSVDAGTGSAEQYF.

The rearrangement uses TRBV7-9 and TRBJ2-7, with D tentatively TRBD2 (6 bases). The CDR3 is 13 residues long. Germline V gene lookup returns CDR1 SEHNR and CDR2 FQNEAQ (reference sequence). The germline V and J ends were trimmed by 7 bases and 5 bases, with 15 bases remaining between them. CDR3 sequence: CASTSGRLDEQYF. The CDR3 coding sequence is TGTGCCAGCACCTCAGGGAGGTTGGACGAGCAGTACTTC.

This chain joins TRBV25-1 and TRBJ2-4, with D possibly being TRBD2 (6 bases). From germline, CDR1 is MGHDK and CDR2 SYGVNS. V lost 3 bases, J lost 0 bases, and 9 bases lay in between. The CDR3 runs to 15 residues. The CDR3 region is CASSEGGLAKNIQYF. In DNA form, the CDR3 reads TGTGCCAGCAGTGAGGGGGGATTAGCCAAAAACATTCAGTACTTC.

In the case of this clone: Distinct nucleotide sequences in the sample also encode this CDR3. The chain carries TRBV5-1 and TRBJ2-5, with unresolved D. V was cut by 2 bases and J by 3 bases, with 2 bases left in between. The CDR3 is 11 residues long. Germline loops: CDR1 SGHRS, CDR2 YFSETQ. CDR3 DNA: TGCGCCAGCAGCTTTAAAGAGACCCAGTACTTC. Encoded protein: CASSFKETQYF. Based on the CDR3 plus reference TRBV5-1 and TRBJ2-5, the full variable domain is KAGVTQTPRYLIKTRGQQVTLSCSPISGHRSVSWYQQTPGQGLQFLFEYFSETQRNKGNFPGRFSGRQFSNSRSEMNVSTLELGDSALYLCASSFKETQYFGPGTRLLVL.

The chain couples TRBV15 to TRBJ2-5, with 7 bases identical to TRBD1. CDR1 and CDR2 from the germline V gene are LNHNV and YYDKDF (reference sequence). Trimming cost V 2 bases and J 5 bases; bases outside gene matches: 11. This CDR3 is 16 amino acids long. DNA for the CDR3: TGTGCCACCAGCAGATCTAGACAGGGAGTGTGGGAGACCCAGTACTTC. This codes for CATSRSRQGVWETQYF.

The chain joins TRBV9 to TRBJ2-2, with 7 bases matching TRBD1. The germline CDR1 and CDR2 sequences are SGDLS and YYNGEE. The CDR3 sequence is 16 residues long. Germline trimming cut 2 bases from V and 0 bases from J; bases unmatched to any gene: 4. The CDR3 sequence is CASSVKTGANTGELFF. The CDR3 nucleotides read TGTGCCAGCAGCGTTAAAACAGGGGCGAACACCGGGGAGCTGTTTTTT.

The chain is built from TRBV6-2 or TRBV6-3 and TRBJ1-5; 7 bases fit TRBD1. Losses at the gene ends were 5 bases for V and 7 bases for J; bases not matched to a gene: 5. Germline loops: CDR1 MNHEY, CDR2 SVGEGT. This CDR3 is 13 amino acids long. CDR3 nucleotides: TGTGCCAGCAGTCAGGGGGGTTTACAGCCCCAGCATTTT. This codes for CASSQGGLQPQHF.

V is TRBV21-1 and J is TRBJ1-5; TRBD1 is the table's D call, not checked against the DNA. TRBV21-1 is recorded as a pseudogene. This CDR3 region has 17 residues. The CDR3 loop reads CASSKEAGASSNQPQHF. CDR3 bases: TGTGCCAGCAGCAAAGAAGCAGGGGCGTCTAGCAATCAGCCCCAGCATTTT.

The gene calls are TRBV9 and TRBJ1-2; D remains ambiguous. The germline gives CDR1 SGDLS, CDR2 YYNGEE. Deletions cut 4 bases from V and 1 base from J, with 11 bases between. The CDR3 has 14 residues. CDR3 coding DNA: TGTGCCAGCAGCTTGAGAACAGATAACTATGGCTACACCTTC. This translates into CASSLRTDNYGYTF.

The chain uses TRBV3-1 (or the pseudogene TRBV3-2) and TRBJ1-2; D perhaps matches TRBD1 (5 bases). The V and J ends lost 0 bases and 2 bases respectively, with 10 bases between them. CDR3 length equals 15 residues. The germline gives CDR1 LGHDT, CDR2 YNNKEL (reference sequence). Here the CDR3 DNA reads TGTGCCAGCAGCCAAGAAAGGGGTGGGAACTATGGCTACACCTTC. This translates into CASSQERGGNYGYTF.

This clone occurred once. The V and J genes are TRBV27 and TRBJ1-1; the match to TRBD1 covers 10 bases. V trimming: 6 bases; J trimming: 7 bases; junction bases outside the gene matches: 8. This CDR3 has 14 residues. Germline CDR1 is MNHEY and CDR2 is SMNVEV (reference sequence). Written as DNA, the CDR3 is TGTGCCAGCAGCACGGGACAGGGGTTGGATGAAGCTTTCTTT. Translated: CASSTGQGLDEAFF.

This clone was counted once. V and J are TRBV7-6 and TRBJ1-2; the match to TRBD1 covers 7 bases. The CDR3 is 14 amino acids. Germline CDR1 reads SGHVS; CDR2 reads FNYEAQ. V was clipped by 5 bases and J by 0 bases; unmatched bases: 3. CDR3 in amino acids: CASSPGQSNYGYTF. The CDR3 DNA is TGTGCCAGCAGCCCGGGACAGTCTAACTATGGCTACACCTTC. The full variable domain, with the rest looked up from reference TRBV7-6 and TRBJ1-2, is GAGVSQSPRYKVTKRGQDVALRCDPISGHVSLYWYRQALGQGPEFLTYFNYEAQQDKSGLPNDRFSAERPEGSISTLTIQRTEQRDSAMYRCASSPGQSNYGYTFGSGTRLTVV.

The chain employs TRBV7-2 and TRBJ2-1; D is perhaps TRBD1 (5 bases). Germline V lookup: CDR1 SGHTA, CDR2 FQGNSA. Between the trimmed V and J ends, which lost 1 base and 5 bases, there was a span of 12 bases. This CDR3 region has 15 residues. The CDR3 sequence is CASSLVVGRDNEQFF. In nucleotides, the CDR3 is TGTGCCAGCAGCTTAGTTGTCGGCAGGGACAATGAGCAGTTCTTC.

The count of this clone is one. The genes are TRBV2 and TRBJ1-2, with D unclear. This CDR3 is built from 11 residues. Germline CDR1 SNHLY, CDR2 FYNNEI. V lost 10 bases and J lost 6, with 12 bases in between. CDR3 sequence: CATLATDGYTF. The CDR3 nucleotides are TGTGCCACTCTGGCGACTGATGGCTACACCTTC.

The CDR3 loop reads CASRRLAGGSSYEQYF. Here the CDR3 DNA reads TGTGCCAGCAGAAGACTAGCGGGGGGGTCCTCCTACGAGCAGTACTTC. This chain joins TRBV11-2 and TRBJ2-7; the match to TRBD2 covers 14 bases. With V trimmed by 6 bases and J by 0 bases, 4 bases remained unmatched. CDR1 and CDR2 (germline): SGHAT, FQNNGV. CDR3 size: 16 residues.

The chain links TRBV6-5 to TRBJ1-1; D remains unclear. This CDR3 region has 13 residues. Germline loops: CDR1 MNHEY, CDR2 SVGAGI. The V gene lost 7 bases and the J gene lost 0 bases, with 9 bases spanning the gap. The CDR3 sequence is CASKMGVNTEAFF. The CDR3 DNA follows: TGTGCCAGCAAGATGGGAGTGAACACTGAAGCTTTCTTT.

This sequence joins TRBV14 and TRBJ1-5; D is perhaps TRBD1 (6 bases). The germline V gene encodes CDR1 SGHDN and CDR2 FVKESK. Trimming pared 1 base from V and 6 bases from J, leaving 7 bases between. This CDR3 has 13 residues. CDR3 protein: CASSQVQGQPQHF. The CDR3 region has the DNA TGTGCCAGCAGCCAAGTACAGGGTCAGCCCCAGCATTTT.

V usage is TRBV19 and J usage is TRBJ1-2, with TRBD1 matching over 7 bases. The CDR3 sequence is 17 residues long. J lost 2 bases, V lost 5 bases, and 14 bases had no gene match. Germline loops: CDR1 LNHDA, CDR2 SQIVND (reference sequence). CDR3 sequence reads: CASSAPLDRTTNYGYTF. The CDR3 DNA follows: TGTGCCAGTAGTGCCCCCCTGGACAGGACCACCAACTATGGCTACACCTTC. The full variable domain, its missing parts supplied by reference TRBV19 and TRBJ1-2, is DGGITQSPKYLFRKEGQNVTLSCEQNLNHDAMYWYRQDPGQGLRLIYYSQIVNDFQKGDIAEGYSVSREKKESFPLTVTSAQKNPTAFYLCASSAPLDRTTNYGYTFGSGTRLTVV.

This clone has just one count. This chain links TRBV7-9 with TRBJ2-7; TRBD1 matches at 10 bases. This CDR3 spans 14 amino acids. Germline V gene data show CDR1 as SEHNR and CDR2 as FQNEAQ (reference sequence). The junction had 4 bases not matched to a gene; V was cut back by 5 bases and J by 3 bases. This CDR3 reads CASSLRDRGYEQYF. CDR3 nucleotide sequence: TGTGCCAGCAGCCTGAGGGACAGGGGCTACGAGCAGTACTTC.

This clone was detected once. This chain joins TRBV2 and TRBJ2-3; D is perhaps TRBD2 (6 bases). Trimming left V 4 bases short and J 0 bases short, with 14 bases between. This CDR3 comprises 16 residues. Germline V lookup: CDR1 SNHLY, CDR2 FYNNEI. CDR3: CASSGPGRSSTDTQYF. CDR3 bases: TGTGCCAGCAGTGGTCCGGGGAGGTCTAGCACAGATACGCAGTATTTT.

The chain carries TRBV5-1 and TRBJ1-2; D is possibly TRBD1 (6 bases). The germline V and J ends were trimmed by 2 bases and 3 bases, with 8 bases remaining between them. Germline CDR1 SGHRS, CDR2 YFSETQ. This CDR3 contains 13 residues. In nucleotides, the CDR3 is TGCGCCAGCAGCTTAAACAGGGACTATGGCTACACCTTC. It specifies CASSLNRDYGYTF.

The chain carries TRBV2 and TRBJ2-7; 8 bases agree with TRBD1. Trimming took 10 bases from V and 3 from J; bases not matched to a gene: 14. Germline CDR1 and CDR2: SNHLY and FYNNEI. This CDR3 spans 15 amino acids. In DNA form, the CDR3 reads TGTGCCACCTTAAAATACCAGGGGGCGAACTACGAGCAGTACTTC. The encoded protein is CATLKYQGANYEQYF.

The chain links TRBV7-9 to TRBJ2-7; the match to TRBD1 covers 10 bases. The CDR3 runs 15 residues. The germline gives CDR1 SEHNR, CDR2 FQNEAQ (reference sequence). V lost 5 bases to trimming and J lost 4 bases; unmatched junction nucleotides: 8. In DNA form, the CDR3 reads TGTGCCAGCAGCCCTCAGGGGACAGGGGTGTACGAGCAGTACTTC. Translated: CASSPQGTGVYEQYF.

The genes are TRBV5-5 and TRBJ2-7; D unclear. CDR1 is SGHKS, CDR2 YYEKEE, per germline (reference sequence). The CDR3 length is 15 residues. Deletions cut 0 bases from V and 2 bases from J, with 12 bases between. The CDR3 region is CASSLASQVTYEQYF. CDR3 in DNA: TGTGCCAGCAGCTTGGCTTCTCAGGTAACCTACGAGCAGTACTTC.

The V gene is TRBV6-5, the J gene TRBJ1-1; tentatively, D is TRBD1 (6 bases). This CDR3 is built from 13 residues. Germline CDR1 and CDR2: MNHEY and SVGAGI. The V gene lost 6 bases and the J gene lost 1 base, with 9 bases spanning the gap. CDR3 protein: CASRADRNTEAFF. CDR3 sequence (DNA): TGTGCCAGCAGAGCGGACAGGAACACTGAAGCTTTCTTT.

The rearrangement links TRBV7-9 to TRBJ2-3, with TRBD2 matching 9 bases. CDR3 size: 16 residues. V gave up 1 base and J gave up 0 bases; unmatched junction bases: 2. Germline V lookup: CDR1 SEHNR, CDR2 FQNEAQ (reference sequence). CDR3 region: CASSLGGLASTDTQYF. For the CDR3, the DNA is TGTGCCAGCAGCTTAGGGGGACTAGCAAGCACAGATACGCAGTATTTT.

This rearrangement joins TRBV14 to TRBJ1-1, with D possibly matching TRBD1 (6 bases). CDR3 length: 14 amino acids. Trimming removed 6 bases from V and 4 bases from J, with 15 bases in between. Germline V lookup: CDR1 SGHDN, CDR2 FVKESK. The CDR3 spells CASRQTGFATEAFF. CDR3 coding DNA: TGTGCCAGCAGGCAAACAGGGTTTGCCACTGAAGCTTTCTTT.